The rows below give T cell receptor beta chains drawn from one sample of a study of CXCR3-negative and CXCR3-positive naive CD8 T cells. TCRdb reprocessed the 5' RACE reads and reports one entry per CDR3 protein, with no DNA. This sample contains some 140,000 distinct CDR3 sequences. Material: naive CXCR3+ CD8+ T cells from blood. The receptor set was obtained from a human donor in good health. Some clones in this sample may be carry-over from other donors' samples. CDR3s include the opening cysteine and the closing phenylalanine or tryptophan.

j_gene	v_gene	CDR3aa
TRBJ1-1	TRBV16	CASSQGQGGVTEAFF
TRBJ2-3	TRBV19	CASSIGWDSTDTQYF
TRBJ2-1	TRBV28	CASSYRGRGDNEQFF
TRBJ1-1	TRBV23-1	CASSQSSQDTEAFF
TRBJ2-1	TRBV9	CASSVEQGPVELYNEQFF
TRBJ2-1	TRBV9	CASSAAPGEYNEQFF
TRBJ2-1	TRBV9	CASSGTGISYNEQFF
TRBJ2-7	TRBV14	CASSQAGPSYEQYF
TRBJ1-1	TRBV7-9	CASSLGTTNEAFF
TRBJ2-7	TRBV11-2	CASSLDTGRASAEQYF
TRBJ1-1	TRBV14	CASSQVVTQTEAFF
TRBJ2-7	TRBV4-1	CASSQDRLSSYEQYF
TRBJ2-7	TRBV19	CASSIGHTSGEQYF
TRBJ2-1	TRBV15	CATSGKGWYEQFF
TRBJ2-7	TRBV27	CASSEYPYPGLAETYEQYF
TRBJ2-1	TRBV9	CASSDNGGTSHNEQFF
TRBJ2-4	TRBV20-1	CSAGTGEGKNIQYF
TRBJ2-7	TRBV4-3	CASSQDRASSSEQYF
TRBJ1-1	TRBV5-1	CASSLGTGGRMNTEAFF
TRBJ2-5	TRBV20-1	CSANAVGAGETQYF
TRBJ1-2	TRBV30	CAWSAGTGDGYTF
TRBJ2-7	TRBV4-1	CASSQDRAGGAYEQYF
TRBJ2-5	TRBV9	CASSVTSMETQYF
TRBJ1-1	TRBV5-1	CASSGRANTEAFF
TRBJ2-2	TRBV4-3	CASSQEEGASGELFF
TRBJ2-7	TRBV12-3/TRBV12-4	CASTPSGHLYEQYF
TRBJ2-1	TRBV4-1	CASRITGTPGHEQFF
TRBJ2-2	TRBV10-3	CAIRDQTGPTGELFF
TRBJ2-2	TRBV7-8	CASPRLSDPNTGELFF
TRBJ2-1	TRBV29-1	CSVDIPSGTAYNEQFF
TRBJ2-7	TRBV7-3	CASSLNGDEQYF
TRBJ2-5	TRBV7-2	CASSLSRNQETQYF
TRBJ2-1	TRBV28	CASSLGSGRAEFF
TRBJ1-1	TRBV29-1	CSVDEQGAGTEAFF
TRBJ2-3	TRBV7-6	CAIRDREGATDTQYF
TRBJ1-2	TRBV7-9	CASSFTAETKGYTF
TRBJ2-3	TRBV29-1	CSVEVWDRSTDTQYF
TRBJ2-1	TRBV20-1	CSATGGPGFNEQFF
TRBJ2-3	TRBV14	CASSATHWRGTDTQYF
TRBJ2-7	TRBV7-8	CASSFFTGGEDYEQYF
TRBJ1-5	TRBV4-2	CASSQEGPGGNQPQHF
TRBJ2-1	TRBV7-6	CASSSGQGVYNEQFF
TRBJ2-3	TRBV4-2	CASSQDWTEKGTDTQYF
TRBJ2-1	TRBV6-1	CASSALAGGDNEQFF
TRBJ2-7	TRBV3-1	CASSQERSARAGGPGYEQYF
TRBJ1-1	TRBV3-1	CASSQGGLEAFF
TRBJ1-1	TRBV28	CASSFIGAALNTEAFF
TRBJ2-7	TRBV20-1	CSAEGGITSYEQYF
TRBJ1-3	TRBV14	CASSQETDSGNTIYF
TRBJ1-4	TRBV9	CASSQDTTNEKLFF
TRBJ1-2	TRBV5-4	CASSWTGNSYTF
TRBJ2-7	TRBV12-5	CASGLVGNSYEQYF
TRBJ1-1	TRBV2	CARGGTGFLMNTEAFF
TRBJ1-5	TRBV12-3/TRBV12-4	CASSSHSTGSDQPQHF